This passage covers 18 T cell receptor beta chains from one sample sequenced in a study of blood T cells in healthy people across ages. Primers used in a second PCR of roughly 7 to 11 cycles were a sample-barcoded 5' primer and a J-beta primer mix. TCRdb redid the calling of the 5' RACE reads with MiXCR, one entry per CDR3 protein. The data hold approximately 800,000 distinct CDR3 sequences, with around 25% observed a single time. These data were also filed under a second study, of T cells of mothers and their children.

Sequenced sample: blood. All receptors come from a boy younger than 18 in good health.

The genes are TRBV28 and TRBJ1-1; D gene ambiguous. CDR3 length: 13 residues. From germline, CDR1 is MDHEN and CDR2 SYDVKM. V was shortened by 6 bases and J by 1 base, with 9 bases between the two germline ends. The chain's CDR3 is CASSTTSNTEAFF. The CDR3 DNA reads TGTGCCAGCAGCACGACTTCGAACACTGAAGCTTTCTTT.

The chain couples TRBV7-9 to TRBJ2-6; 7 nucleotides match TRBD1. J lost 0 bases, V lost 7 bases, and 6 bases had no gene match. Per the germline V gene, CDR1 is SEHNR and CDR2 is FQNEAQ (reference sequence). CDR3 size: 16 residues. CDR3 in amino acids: CASIRDRSSGANVLTF. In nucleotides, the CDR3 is TGTGCCAGCATCCGGGACAGATCCTCTGGGGCCAACGTCCTGACTTTC. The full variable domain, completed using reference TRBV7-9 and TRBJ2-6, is DTGVSQNPRHKITKRGQNVTFRCDPISEHNRLYWYRQTLGQGPEFLTYFQNEAQLEKSRLLSDRFSAERPKGSFSTLEIQRTEQGDSAMYLCASIRDRSSGANVLTFGAGSRLTVL.

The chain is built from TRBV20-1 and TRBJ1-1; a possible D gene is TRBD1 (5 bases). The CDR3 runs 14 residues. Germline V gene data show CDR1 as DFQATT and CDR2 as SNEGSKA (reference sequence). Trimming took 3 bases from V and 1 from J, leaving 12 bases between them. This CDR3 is CSASYGTANTEAFF. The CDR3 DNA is TGCAGTGCTAGTTATGGGACCGCGAACACTGAAGCTTTCTTT.

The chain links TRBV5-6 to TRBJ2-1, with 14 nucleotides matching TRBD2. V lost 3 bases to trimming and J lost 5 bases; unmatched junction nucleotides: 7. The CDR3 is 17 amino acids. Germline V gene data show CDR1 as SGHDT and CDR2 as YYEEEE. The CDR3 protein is CASSWFPGLAGDNEQFF. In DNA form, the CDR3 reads TGTGCCAGCAGCTGGTTTCCGGGACTAGCGGGGGACAATGAGCAGTTCTTC.

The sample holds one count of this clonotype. CDR3 nucleotide sequence: TGTGCCAGCAGCTCTTATTTTATGAACACTGAAGCTTTCTTT. Its protein is CASSSYFMNTEAFF. The V and J genes are TRBV5-6 and TRBJ1-1; D is ambiguous. Between the trimmed V and J ends, which lost 3 bases and 0 bases, there was a span of 9 bases. This CDR3 region has 14 residues. Germline assignment: CDR1 SGHDT and CDR2 YYEEEE.

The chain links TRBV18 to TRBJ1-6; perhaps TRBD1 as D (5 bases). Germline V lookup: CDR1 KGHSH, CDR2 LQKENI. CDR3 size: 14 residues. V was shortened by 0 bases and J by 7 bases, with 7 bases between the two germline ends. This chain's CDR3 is CASSPPKGNSPLHF. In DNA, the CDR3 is TGTGCCAGCTCACCACCAAAGGGGAATTCACCCCTCCACTTT.

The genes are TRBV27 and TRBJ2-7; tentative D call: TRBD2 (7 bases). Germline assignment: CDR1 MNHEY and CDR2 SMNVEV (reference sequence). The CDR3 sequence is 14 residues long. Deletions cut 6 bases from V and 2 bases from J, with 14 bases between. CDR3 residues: CASRGGDYTYEQYF. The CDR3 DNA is TGTGCCAGCAGAGGGGGGGACTATACCTACGAGCAGTACTTC.

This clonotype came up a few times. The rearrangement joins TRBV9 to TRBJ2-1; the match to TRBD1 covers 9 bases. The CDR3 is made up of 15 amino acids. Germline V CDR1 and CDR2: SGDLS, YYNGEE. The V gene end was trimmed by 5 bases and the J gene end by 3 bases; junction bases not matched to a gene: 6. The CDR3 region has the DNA TGTGCCAGCAGAGATACAGGGGGCCACTACAATGAGCAGTTCTTC. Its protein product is CASRDTGGHYNEQFF.

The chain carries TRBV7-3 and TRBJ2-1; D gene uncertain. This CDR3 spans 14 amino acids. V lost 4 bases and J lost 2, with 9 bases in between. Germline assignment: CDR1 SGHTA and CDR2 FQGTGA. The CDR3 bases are TGTGCCAGCAGCTCCGCTTATACCTACAATGAGCAGTTCTTC. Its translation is CASSSAYTYNEQFF.

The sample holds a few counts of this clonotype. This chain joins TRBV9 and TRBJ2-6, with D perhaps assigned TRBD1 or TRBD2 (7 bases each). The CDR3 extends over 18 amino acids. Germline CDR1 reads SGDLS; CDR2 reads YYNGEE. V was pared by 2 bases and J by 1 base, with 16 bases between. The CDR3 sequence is CASSVSPGGVSGANVLTF. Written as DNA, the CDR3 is TGTGCCAGCAGCGTGTCGCCAGGGGGGGTATCTGGGGCCAACGTCCTGACTTTC.

CDR3 residues: CAISDWAPGQSPLHF. In DNA form, the CDR3 reads TGTGCCATCAGTGATTGGGCGCCAGGGCAATCACCCCTCCACTTT. The J gene is TRBJ1-6, the V gene TRBV10-3; TRBD1 might be the D (5 bases). CDR1 and CDR2 (germline): ENHRY, SYGVKD. The CDR3 loop spans 15 amino acids. The V end was cut by 3 bases, the J end by 10 bases, with 16 bases between.

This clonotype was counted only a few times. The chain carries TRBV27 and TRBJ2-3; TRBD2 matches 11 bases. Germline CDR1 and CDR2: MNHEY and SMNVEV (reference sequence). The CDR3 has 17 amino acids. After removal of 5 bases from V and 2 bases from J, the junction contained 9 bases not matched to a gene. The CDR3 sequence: CASSVAGGPVYTDTQYF. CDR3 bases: TGTGCCAGCAGTGTAGCGGGAGGGCCGGTTTACACAGATACGCAGTATTTT.

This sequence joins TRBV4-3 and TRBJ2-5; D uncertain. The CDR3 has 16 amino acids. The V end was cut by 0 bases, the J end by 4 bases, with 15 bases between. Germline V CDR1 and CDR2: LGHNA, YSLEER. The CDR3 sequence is CASSQDAAPGGETQYF. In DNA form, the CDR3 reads TGCGCCAGCAGCCAAGATGCGGCCCCGGGTGGAGAGACCCAGTACTTC.

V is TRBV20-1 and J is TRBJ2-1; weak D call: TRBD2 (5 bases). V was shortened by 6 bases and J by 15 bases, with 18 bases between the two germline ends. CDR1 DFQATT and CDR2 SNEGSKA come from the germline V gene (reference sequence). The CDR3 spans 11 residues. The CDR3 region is CSAKGDYGPFF. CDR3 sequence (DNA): TGCAGTGCAAAGGGAGATTACGGGCCGTTCTTC.

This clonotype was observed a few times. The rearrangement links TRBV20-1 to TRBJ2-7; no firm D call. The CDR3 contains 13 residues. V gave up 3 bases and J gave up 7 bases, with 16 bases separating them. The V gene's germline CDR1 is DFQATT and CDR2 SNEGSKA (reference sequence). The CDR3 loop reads CSASEVSFGEQYF. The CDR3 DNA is TGCAGTGCTAGTGAGGTTTCCTTCGGTGAGCAGTACTTC.

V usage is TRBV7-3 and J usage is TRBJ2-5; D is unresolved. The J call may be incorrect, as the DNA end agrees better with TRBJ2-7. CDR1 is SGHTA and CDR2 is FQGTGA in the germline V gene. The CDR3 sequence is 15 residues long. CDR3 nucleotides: TGTGCCAGCAGCTTATATAGTGGGCCTAATTACGAGCAGTACTTC. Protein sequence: CASSLYSGPNYEQYF.

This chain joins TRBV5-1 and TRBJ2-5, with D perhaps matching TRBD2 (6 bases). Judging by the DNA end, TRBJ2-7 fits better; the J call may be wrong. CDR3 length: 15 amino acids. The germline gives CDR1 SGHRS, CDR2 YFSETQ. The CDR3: CASSNAWGDLYEQYF. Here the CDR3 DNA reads TGCGCCAGCAGCAACGCGTGGGGGGACCTCTACGAGCAGTACTTC.

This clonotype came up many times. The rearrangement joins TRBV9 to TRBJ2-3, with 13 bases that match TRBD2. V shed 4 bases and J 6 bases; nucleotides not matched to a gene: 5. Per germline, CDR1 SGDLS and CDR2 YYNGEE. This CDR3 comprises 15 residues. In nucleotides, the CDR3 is TGTGCCAGCAGCCCGGGACTAGCGGGGAGGGATACGCAGTATTTT. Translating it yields CASSPGLAGRDTQYF.